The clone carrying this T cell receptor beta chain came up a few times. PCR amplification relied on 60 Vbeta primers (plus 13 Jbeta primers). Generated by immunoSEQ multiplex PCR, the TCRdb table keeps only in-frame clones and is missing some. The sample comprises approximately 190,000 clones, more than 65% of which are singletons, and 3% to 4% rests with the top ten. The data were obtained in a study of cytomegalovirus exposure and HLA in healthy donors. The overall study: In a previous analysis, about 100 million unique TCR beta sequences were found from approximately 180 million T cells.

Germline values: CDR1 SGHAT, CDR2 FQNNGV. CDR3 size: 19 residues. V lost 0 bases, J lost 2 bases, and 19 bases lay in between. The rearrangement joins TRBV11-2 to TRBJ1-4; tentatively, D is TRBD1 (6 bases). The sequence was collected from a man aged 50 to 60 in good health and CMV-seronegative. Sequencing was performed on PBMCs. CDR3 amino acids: CASSLDLVGRGPTNEKLFF. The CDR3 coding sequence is TGTGCCAGCAGCTTAGATCTTGTTGGCAGGGGACCGACTAATGAAAAACTGTTTTTT.